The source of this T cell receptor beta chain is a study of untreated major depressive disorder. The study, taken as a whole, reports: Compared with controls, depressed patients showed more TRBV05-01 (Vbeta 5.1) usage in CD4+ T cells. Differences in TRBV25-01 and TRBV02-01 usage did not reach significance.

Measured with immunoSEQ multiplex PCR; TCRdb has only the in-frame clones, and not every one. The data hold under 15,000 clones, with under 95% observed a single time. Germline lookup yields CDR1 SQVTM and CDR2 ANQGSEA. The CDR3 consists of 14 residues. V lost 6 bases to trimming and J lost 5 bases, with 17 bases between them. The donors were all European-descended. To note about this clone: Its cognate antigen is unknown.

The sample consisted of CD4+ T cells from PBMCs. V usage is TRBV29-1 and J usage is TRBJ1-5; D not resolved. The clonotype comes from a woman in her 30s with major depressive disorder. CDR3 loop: CSVGNIGVDQPQHF. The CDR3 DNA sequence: TGCAGCGTCGGCAACATTGGGGTTGATCAGCCCCAGCATTTT.